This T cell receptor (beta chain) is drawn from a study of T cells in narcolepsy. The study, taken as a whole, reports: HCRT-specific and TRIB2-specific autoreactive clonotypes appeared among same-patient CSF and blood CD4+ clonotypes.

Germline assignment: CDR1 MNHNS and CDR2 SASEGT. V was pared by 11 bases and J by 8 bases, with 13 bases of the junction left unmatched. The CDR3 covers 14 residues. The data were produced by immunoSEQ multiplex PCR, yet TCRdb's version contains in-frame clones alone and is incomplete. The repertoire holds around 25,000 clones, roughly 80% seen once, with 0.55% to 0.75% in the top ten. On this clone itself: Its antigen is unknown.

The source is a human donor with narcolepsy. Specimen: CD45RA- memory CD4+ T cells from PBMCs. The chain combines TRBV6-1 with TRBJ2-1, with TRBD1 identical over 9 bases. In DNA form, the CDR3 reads TGTGCCCTCGACCGAGACAGGGGGTCCGATGAGCAGTTCTTC. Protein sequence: CALDRDRGSDEQFF.